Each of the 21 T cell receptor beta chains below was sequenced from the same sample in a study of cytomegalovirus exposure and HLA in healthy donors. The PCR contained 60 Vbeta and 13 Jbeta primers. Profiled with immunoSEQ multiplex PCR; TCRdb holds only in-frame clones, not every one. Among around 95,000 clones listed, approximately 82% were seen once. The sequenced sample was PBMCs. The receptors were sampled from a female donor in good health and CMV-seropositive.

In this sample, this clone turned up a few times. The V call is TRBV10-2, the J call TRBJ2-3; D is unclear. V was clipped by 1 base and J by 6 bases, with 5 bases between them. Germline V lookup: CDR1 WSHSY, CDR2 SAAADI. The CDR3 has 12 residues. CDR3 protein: CASSEYGDTQYF. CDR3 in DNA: TGCGCCAGCAGTGAGTACGGGGATACGCAGTATTTT.

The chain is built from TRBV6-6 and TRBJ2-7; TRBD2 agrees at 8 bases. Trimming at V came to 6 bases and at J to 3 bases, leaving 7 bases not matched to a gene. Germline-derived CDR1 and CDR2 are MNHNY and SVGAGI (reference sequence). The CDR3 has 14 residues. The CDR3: CASRPGLDIYEQYF. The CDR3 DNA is TGTGCCAGCAGGCCGGGACTAGATATCTACGAGCAGTACTTC.

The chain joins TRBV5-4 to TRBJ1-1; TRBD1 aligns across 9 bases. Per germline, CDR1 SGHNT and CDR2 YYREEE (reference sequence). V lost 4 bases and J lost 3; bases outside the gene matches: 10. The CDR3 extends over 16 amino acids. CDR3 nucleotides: TGTGCCAGCAGCGCCCGGGACAGGGTAACTGACACTGAAGCTTTCTTT. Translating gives CASSARDRVTDTEAFF.

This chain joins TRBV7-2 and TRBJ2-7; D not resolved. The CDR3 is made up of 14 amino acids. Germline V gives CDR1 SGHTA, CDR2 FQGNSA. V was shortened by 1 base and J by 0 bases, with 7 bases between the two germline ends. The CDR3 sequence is CASSLVLSSYEQYF. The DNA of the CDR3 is TGTGCCAGCAGCTTAGTGTTGAGCTCCTACGAGCAGTACTTC.

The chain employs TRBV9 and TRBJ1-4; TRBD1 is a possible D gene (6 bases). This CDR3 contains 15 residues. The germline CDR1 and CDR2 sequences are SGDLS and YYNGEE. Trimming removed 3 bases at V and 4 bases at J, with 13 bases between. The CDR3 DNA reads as TGTGCCAGCAGCGCATGGGGACAATATAATGAAAAACTGTTTTTT. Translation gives CASSAWGQYNEKLFF.

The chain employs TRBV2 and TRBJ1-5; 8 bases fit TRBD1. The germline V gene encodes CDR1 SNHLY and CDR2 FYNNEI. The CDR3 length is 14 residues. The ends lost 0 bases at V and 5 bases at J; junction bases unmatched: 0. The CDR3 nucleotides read TGTGCCAGCAGTGAAGCGACAGGGGATCAGCCCCAGCATTTT. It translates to CASSEATGDQPQHF.

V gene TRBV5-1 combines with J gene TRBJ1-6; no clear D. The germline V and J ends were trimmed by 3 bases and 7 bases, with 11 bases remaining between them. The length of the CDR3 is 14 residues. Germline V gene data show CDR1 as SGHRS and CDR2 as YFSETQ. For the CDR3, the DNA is TGCGCCAGCAGCTCCCGGGAGTCAAATTCACCCCTCCACTTT. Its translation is CASSSRESNSPLHF.

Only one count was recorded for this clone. The CDR3, as DNA: TGTGCCAGCAGCTCCGGGGGGAGGGAAGGTGGCTACACCTTC. Translating it yields CASSSGGREGGYTF. The chain couples TRBV7-9 to TRBJ1-2; possibly TRBD1 for D (5 bases). Trimming left V 4 bases short and J 7 bases short, with 16 bases between. Germline assignment: CDR1 SEHNR and CDR2 FQNEAQ (reference sequence). This CDR3 comprises 14 residues.

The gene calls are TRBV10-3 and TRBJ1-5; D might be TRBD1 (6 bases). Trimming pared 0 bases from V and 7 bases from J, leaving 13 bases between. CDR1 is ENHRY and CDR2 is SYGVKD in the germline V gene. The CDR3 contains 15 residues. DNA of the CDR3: TGTGCCATCAGTGAGTCGCTCAGGGGCGAGCAGCCCCAGCATTTT. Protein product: CAISESLRGEQPQHF.

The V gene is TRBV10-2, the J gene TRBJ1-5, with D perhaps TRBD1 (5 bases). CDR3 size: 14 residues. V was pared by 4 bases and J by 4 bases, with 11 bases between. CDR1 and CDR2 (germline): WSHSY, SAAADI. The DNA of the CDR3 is TGCGCCAGCAGTGTAAGGGGTGTGAATCAGCCCCAGCATTTT. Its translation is CASSVRGVNQPQHF.

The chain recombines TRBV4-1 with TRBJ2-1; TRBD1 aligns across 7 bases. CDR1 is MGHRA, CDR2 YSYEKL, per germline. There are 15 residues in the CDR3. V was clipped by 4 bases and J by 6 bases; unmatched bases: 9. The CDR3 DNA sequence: TGCGCCAGCAGCCCTCCGACAGGGAGTTCCAATGAGCAGTTCTTC. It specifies CASSPPTGSSNEQFF.

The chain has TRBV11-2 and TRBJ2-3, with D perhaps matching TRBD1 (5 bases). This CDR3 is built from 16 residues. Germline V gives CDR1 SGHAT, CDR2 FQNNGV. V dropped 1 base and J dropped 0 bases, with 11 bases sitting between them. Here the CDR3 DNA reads TGTGCCAGCAGCTTAGTCCCCTACAGGAGCACAGATACGCAGTATTTT. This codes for CASSLVPYRSTDTQYF.

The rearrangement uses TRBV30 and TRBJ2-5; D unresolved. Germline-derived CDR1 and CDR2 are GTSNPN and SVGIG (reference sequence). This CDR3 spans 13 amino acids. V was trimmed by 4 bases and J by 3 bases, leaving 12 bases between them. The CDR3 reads CAWISEMEETQYF. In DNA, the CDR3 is TGTGCCTGGATCTCGGAGATGGAAGAGACCCAGTACTTC.

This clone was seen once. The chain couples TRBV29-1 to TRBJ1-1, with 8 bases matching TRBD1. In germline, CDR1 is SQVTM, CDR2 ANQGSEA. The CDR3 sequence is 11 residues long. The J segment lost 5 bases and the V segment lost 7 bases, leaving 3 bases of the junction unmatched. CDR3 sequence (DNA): TGCAGCGCGACAGGGGTAACTGAAGCTTTCTTT. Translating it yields CSATGVTEAFF.

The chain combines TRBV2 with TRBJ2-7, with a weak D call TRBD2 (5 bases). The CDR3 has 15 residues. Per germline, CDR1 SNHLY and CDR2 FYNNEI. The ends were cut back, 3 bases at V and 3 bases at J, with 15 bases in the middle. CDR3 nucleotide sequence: TGTGCCAGCAGTGAGCGTACGGGGTGGGTCTACGAGCAGTACTTC. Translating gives CASSERTGWVYEQYF. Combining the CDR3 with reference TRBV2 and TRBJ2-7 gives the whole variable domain EPEVTQTPSHQVTQMGQEVILRCVPISNHLYFYWYRQILGQKVEFLVSFYNNEISEKSEIFDDQFSVERPDGSNFTLKIRSTKLEDSAMYFCASSERTGWVYEQYFGPGTRLTVT.

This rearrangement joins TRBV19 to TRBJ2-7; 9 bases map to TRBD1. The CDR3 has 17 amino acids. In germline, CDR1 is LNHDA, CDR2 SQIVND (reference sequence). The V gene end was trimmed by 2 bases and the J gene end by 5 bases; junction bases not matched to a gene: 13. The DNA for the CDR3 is TGTGCCAGTAGTATAAATCCCCCGGGACAGGGAGGGGACGAGCAGTACTTC. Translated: CASSINPPGQGGDEQYF.

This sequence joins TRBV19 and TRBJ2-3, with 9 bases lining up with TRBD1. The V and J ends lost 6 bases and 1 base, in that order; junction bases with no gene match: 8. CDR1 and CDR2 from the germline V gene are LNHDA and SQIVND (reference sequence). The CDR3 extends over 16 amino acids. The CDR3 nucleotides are TGTGCCAGTAGCCGCCCCGGACAGGGGCGCACAGATACGCAGTATTTT. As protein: CASSRPGQGRTDTQYF.

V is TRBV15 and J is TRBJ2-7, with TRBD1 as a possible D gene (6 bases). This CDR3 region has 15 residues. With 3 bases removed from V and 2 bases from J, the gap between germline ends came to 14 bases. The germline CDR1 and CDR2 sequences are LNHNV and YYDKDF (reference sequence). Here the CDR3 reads CATSSQDSRAYEQYF. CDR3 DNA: TGTGCCACCAGCAGCCAGGACAGCCGGGCCTACGAGCAGTACTTC.

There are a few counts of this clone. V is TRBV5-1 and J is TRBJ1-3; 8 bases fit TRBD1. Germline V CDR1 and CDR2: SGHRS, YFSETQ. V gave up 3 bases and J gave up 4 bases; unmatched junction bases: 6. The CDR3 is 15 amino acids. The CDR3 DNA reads TGCGCCAGCAGCTGGACAGGGCTAGGGGGAAACACCATATATTTT. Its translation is CASSWTGLGGNTIYF.

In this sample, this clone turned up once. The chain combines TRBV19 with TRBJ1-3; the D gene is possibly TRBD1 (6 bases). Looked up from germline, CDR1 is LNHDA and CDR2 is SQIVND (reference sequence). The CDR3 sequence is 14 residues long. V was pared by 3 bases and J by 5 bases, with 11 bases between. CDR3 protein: CASSMGGGRNTIYF. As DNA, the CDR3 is TGTGCCAGTAGTATGGGGGGGGGCCGAAACACCATATATTTT.

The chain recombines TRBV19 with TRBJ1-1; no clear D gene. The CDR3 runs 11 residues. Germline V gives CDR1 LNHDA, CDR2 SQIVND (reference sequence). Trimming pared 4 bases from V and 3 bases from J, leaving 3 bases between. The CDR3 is CASSTYTEAFF. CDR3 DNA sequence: TGTGCCAGTAGTACCTACACTGAAGCTTTCTTT.